A selection of T cell receptor beta chains follows, all from one sample in a study of spatial heterogeneity in lung cancer. MiXCR was run by TCRdb on the 5' RACE reads, yielding one entry per CDR3 protein. Of around 100,000 distinct CDR3 sequences detected, 4% to 4.5% appear once; the ten largest clones hold 21%. The specimen comprised lung tumor tissue, sampled at surgery. The source is a male donor with early-stage non-small cell lung cancer. Both conserved end residues are part of each CDR3. The D gene is left open where the match is weak. Rows may omit the clone size; those that give it use once, few, many or a size class.

V,D,J,size,CDR3,DNA
TRBV5-6,NA,TRBJ1-1,few,CASSLNGRPNTEAFF,TGTGCCAGCAGCTTGAACGGCAGACCCAACACTGAAGCTTTCTTT
TRBV7-9,NA,TRBJ2-7,many,CASQKAAETYEQYF,TGTGCCAGCCAAAAGGCGGCAGAGACCTACGAGCAGTACTTC
TRBV7-9,NA,TRBJ2-7,NA,CASTRGGGDSYEQYF,TGTGCCAGCACCCGAGGGGGCGGGGACTCCTACGAGCAGTACTTC
TRBV6-1,NA,TRBJ2-1,many,CASRWIAGAGIVEQFF,TGTGCCAGCAGATGGATCGCGGGCGCAGGGATAGTTGAGCAGTTCTTC
TRBV28,NA,TRBJ2-1,many,CASSGGTYTYNEQFF,TGTGCCAGCAGTGGAGGGACATATACTTACAATGAGCAGTTCTTC
TRBV7-2,NA,TRBJ2-4,few,CASSQGTVTIQYF,TGTGCCAGCAGTCAGGGGACGGTGACCATTCAGTACTTC
TRBV5-1,NA,TRBJ1-3,many,CASSPMGDGNTIYF,TGCGCCAGCAGCCCCATGGGGGATGGAAACACCATATATTTT
TRBV27,TRBD2,TRBJ2-1,many,CASRPGLAFNEQFF,TGTGCCAGCAGACCGGGACTAGCCTTCAATGAGCAGTTCTTC
TRBV9,NA,TRBJ2-1,many,CASSPREKSYNEQFF,TGTGCCAGCAGCCCCCGGGAGAAGTCCTACAATGAGCAGTTCTTC
TRBV2,NA,TRBJ2-5,many,CASSVPSSQETQYF,TGTGCCAGCAGTGTTCCCAGCAGTCAAGAGACCCAGTACTTC
TRBV20-1,NA,TRBJ2-1,few,CSVMDQGRTYNEQFF,TGCAGTGTTATGGATCAGGGTAGGACCTACAATGAGCAGTTCTTC
TRBV5-1,TRBD2,TRBJ2-5,many,CASSFNPAGGLETQYF,TGCGCCAGCAGCTTCAACCCGGCGGGAGGCCTAGAGACCCAGTACTTC
TRBV4-2,TRBD1,TRBJ2-7,many,CASSQFTGGSEEQYF,TGTGCCAGCAGCCAATTTACAGGGGGCTCTGAGGAGCAGTACTTC
TRBV12-3/TRBV12-4,NA,TRBJ1-2,many,CASRSDSYGYTF,TGTGCCAGCAGATCTGACAGTTATGGCTACACCTTC
TRBV20-1,TRBD2,TRBJ2-3,many,CSLLAGEWGTQYF,TGCAGTTTACTAGCGGGAGAATGGGGTACGCAGTATTTT
TRBV7-9,NA,TRBJ1-1,many,CASSLVKTSQGTEAFF,TGTGCCAGCAGCTTAGTAAAAACAAGTCAGGGCACTGAAGCTTTCTTT
TRBV28,NA,TRBJ1-2,many,CASAFGGYGYTF,TGTGCCAGCGCGTTTGGGGGTTATGGCTACACCTTC
TRBV3-1,TRBD2,TRBJ2-5,many,CASSPSGMEETQYF,TGTGCCAGCAGCCCTAGCGGGATGGAGGAGACCCAGTACTTC
TRBV5-1,TRBD1,TRBJ1-1,many,CASSPRQGMNTEAFF,TGCGCCAGCAGCCCCCGACAGGGAATGAACACTGAAGCTTTCTTT
TRBV28,NA,TRBJ2-1,many,CASAGSYNEQFF,TGTGCTTCGGCGGGATCCTACAATGAGCAGTTCTTC
TRBV10-3,NA,TRBJ2-2,many,CATTRDQNTGELFF,TGTGCCACTACGAGAGACCAGAACACCGGCGAGCTGTTTTTT
TRBV12-3/TRBV12-4,NA,TRBJ1-5,many,CASSFGGAGNQPQHF,TGTGCCAGCAGTTTCGGAGGGGCCGGCAATCAGCCCCAGCATTTT
TRBV25-1,TRBD2,TRBJ2-7,many,CASSETSGWAGDEQYF,TGTGCCAGCAGTGAGACTAGCGGGTGGGCTGGAGACGAGCAGTACTTC
TRBV3-1,NA,TRBJ1-2,many,CASSPGHSGKSLYTF,TGTGCCAGCAGCCCCGGACACTCCGGGAAATCTCTCTACACCTTC
TRBV7-9,TRBD1,TRBJ2-4,many,CASSLETGGIQYF,TGTGCCAGCAGCTTAGAAACAGGGGGCATTCAGTACTTC
TRBV12-3/TRBV12-4,TRBD2,TRBJ2-7,many,CASSPQISGRPYEQYF,TGTGCCAGCAGTCCCCAGATTAGCGGGAGGCCCTACGAGCAGTACTTC
TRBV28,NA,TRBJ2-7,NA,CASSLGHRYEQYF,TGTGCCAGCAGCCTCGGACACCGTTACGAGCAGTACTTC
TRBV27,TRBD2,TRBJ2-7,NA,CASSLSGRRREQYF,TGTGCCAGCAGTTTGAGCGGGAGGAGGAGGGAGCAGTACTTC
TRBV25-1,NA,TRBJ1-1,many,CASTDWGGGTEAFF,TGTGCCAGCACCGACTGGGGAGGGGGCACTGAAGCTTTCTTT
TRBV20-1,NA,TRBJ1-5,few,CSARDRVAGVHISQPQHF,TGCAGTGCTAGAGATAGGGTGGCAGGGGTTCATATTTCGCAGCCCCAGCATTTT
TRBV6-6,NA,TRBJ2-7,many,CASSPGGANSYEQYF,TGTGCCAGCAGTCCCGGAGGGGCCAACTCCTACGAGCAGTACTTC
TRBV20-1,NA,TRBJ1-3,many,CSARDGRPISGNTIYF,TGCAGTGCTAGAGATGGTAGACCCATCTCTGGAAACACCATATATTTT
TRBV27,NA,TRBJ2-7,many,CASRFTAGPNEQYF,TGTGCCAGCAGGTTCACGGCAGGGCCTAACGAGCAGTACTTC
TRBV28,TRBD1,TRBJ2-6,few,CASSWGTGGIANVLTF,TGTGCCAGCAGCTGGGGGACAGGGGGCATCGCCAACGTCCTGACTTTC
TRBV20-1,NA,TRBJ1-3,many,CSARGGNSGNTIYF,TGCAGTGCTAGAGGGGGCAACTCTGGAAACACCATATATTTT
TRBV20-1,NA,TRBJ2-2,many,CSAHPGEKLGTGELFF,TGCAGTGCTCACCCCGGCGAGAAGTTAGGCACCGGGGAGCTGTTTTTT
TRBV9,TRBD2,TRBJ2-2,many,CASSVGVAGVAGELFF,TGTGCCAGCAGCGTAGGAGTGGCGGGAGTGGCCGGGGAGCTGTTTTTT
TRBV19,NA,TRBJ2-1,few,CASRPLGGEQFF,TGTGCCAGTAGACCGTTAGGGGGAGAGCAGTTCTTC
TRBV28,TRBD2,TRBJ2-1,many,CASSPGLAGAHEQFF,TGTGCCAGCAGCCCCGGACTAGCGGGAGCTCATGAGCAGTTCTTC
TRBV6-6,NA,TRBJ1-6,many,CASSYSSRGTFRGGNSPLHF,TGTGCCAGCAGTTACTCCAGTCGCGGGACCTTCCGAGGTGGTAATTCACCCCTCCACTTT
TRBV2,NA,TRBJ1-1,many,CASRTGGRVNTEAFF,TGTGCCAGCAGGACCGGGGGACGTGTGAACACTGAAGCTTTCTTT
TRBV27,TRBD1,TRBJ2-1,many,CASGTGFRTYGQFF,TGTGCCAGTGGGACAGGTTTCAGGACATATGGGCAGTTCTTC
TRBV6-5,NA,TRBJ2-1,many,CATTHSTSEQFF,TGTGCCACTACACATAGCACCAGTGAGCAGTTCTTC
TRBV7-9,NA,TRBJ1-6,NA,CASGSSSLYSPLHF,TGTGCCAGCGGTAGCTCCAGTCTGTATTCACCCCTCCACTTT
TRBV19,NA,TRBJ1-5,few,CAGSRQHNQPQHF,TGTGCCGGTTCGCGACAGCACAATCAGCCCCAGCATTTT
TRBV7-9,NA,TRBJ2-5,NA,CASSSDGVAETQYF,TGTGCCAGCAGCTCTGATGGGGTGGCAGAGACCCAGTACTTC